This passage covers 9 T cell receptor beta chains from one sample sequenced in a study of blood T cell repertoires in COVID-19. Some clones are missing from TCRdb's copy, which holds only in-frame ones; the method was immunoSEQ multiplex PCR. The sample has 130,000 to 150,000 clones, 80% to 90% seen once; the top ten hold 6.5% to 9.5%. Sequenced sample: peripheral blood. Receptors were obtained from a woman in her sixties or seventies with COVID-19, enrolled during active disease.

The J gene is TRBJ1-1, the V gene TRBV20-1; no definite D call. V lost 3 bases and J lost 1, with 6 bases in between. Germline CDR1 reads DFQATT; CDR2 reads SNEGSKA (reference sequence). The CDR3 runs to 12 residues. CDR3 sequence: CSASGGNTEAFF. The DNA of the CDR3 is TGCAGTGCTAGTGGCGGGAACACTGAAGCTTTCTTT.

This rearrangement joins TRBV29-1 to TRBJ2-6; D is possibly TRBD1 (6 bases). Germline CDR1 reads SQVTM; CDR2 reads ANQGSEA. This CDR3 spans 16 amino acids. V lost 0 bases, J lost 0 bases, and 9 bases lay in between. This CDR3 reads CSVEDRGNSGANVLTF. CDR3 in DNA: TGCAGCGTTGAAGACAGGGGAAACTCTGGGGCCAACGTCCTGACTTTC.

The V and J genes are TRBV5-5 and TRBJ2-1; D perhaps matches TRBD1 (5 bases). The CDR3 contains 15 residues. Trimming removed 0 bases from V and 4 bases from J, with 11 bases in between. Germline lookup yields CDR1 SGHKS and CDR2 YYEKEE (reference sequence). The CDR3: CASSLGGPKYNEQFF. Written as DNA, the CDR3 is TGTGCCAGCAGCTTGGGGGGCCCGAAATACAATGAGCAGTTCTTC.

This chain joins TRBV6-5 and TRBJ2-7; no clear D gene. The germline V gene has CDR1 MNHEY and CDR2 SVGAGI. CDR3 length: 12 residues. Trimming took off 7 bases at V and 0 bases at J, with 7 bases between the two ends. The DNA of the CDR3 is TGTGCCAGCACCTCCGGCTCCTACGAGCAGTACTTC. Its translation: CASTSGSYEQYF.

The V and J genes are TRBV7-9 and TRBJ2-1; TRBD2 is a possible D gene (6 bases). Trimming stripped 4 bases from V and 6 bases from J, with 13 bases between. Germline CDR1 and CDR2: SEHNR and FQNEAQ (reference sequence). The CDR3 consists of 14 residues. The CDR3 DNA reads as TGTGCCAGCAGCTCAGGGAGGTCGGGCAATGAGCAGTTCTTC. The encoded protein is CASSSGRSGNEQFF.

The chain uses TRBV30 and TRBJ2-3, with 10 bases matching TRBD2. Germline CDR1 reads GTSNPN; CDR2 reads SVGIG (reference sequence). The CDR3 loop spans 15 amino acids. V lost 5 bases, J lost 2 bases, and 7 bases stayed unmatched. CDR3 in DNA: TGTGCCTGGTCGCCCAGCGGGGGGGCCACAGATACGCAGTATTTT. Translating gives CAWSPSGGATDTQYF.

The chain couples TRBV4-1 to TRBJ2-7; 9 nucleotides align to TRBD1. Germline CDR1 reads MGHRA; CDR2 reads YSYEKL. The CDR3 covers 14 residues. The junction had 4 bases not matched to a gene; V was cut back by 1 base and J by 6 bases. The CDR3 reads CASSQAKGQGEQYF. DNA for the CDR3: TGCGCCAGCAGCCAAGCAAAGGGACAGGGCGAGCAGTACTTC.

The CDR3 DNA reads TGTGCCAGCAGCTTGGTCGGCACAGATACGCAGTATTTT. Encoded protein: CASSLVGTDTQYF. V and J are TRBV5-4 and TRBJ2-3; D is unresolved. This CDR3 is built from 13 residues. V was cut by 0 bases and J by 1 base, with 3 bases left in between. The germline gives CDR1 SGHNT, CDR2 YYREEE (reference sequence). The full variable domain, completed using reference TRBV5-4 and TRBJ2-3, is ETGVTQSPTHLIKTRGQQVTLRCSSQSGHNTVSWYQQALGQGPQFIFQYYREEENGRGNFPPRFSGLQFPNYSSELNVNALELDDSALYLCASSLVGTDTQYFGPGTRLTVL.

The chain's CDR3 is CASSTTGTGTGYTF. The CDR3 bases are TGTGCCAGCAGCACCACCGGGACAGGGACGGGCTACACCTTC. J is TRBJ1-2 and V is TRBV6-2 or TRBV6-3; 9 bases agree with TRBD1. Looked up from germline, CDR1 is MNHEY and CDR2 is SVGEGT. The length of the CDR3 is 14 residues. Unmatched junction bases numbered 10, after V lost 6 bases and J lost 8 bases.